The 25 T cell receptor beta chains below were found in one sample sequenced in a study of CD8 T cells in Susac syndrome. RNA totalling roughly 0.5 to 1 ug underwent reverse transcription with random hexamers. MiXCR was run by TCRdb on the immunoSEQ multiplex PCR reads, yielding one entry per CDR3 protein. The data contain around 140,000 distinct CDR3 sequences, 75% to 90% of them seen just once; the ten biggest clones take up around 0.51%. The sequencing input was CD8+ T cells from PBMCs. The receptors derive from a human donor with multiple sclerosis.

The chain has TRBV21-1 and TRBJ2-3; the table's TRBD2 call for D was not verified on the DNA. TRBV21-1 is termed a pseudogene. The CDR3 runs to 17 residues. DNA of the CDR3: TGTGCCAGCATCGCTGGGACTAGCGGGAAAAACACAGATACGCAGTATTTT. The encoded protein is CASIAGTSGKNTDTQYF.

The chain uses TRBV5-6 and TRBJ2-1; D remains ambiguous. Deletions cut 1 base from V and 6 bases from J, with 8 bases between. The CDR3 is made up of 13 amino acids. Germline values: CDR1 SGHDT, CDR2 YYEEEE. The CDR3 bases are TGTGCCAGCAGCTTGATGAACTTCAATGAGCAGTTCTTC. Its translation: CASSLMNFNEQFF.

The V and J genes are TRBV24-1 and TRBJ1-1; unclear D gene. The germline V gene encodes CDR1 KGHDR and CDR2 SFDVKD. Trimming took off 9 bases at V and 3 bases at J, with 16 bases between the two ends. The CDR3 length is 14 residues. This CDR3 is CATRAGWEDTEAFF. The CDR3 coding sequence is TGTGCCACCCGAGCGGGGTGGGAGGACACTGAAGCTTTCTTT.

The J gene is TRBJ1-2, the V gene TRBV28, with D possibly matching TRBD1 (5 bases). Germline CDR1 and CDR2: MDHEN and SYDVKM. Trimming left V 3 bases short and J 8 bases short, with 16 bases between. This CDR3 region has 14 residues. CDR3 bases: TGTGCCAGCAGTTTTTGGGCAGGGAGATCGGGCTACACCTTC. Translating it yields CASSFWAGRSGYTF.

The CDR3: CASSLTTPTGTGMRYGYTF. CDR3 DNA: TGTGCCAGCAGTCTTACCACACCGACCGGGACAGGGATGCGATATGGCTACACCTTC. The chain combines TRBV6-2 or TRBV6-3 with TRBJ1-2; 9 bases line up with TRBD1. CDR3 length: 19 amino acids. CDR1 is MNHEY, CDR2 SVGEGT, per germline. V was clipped by 5 bases and J by 5 bases; unmatched bases: 21.

This clonotype was counted a few times. The chain joins TRBV7-8 to TRBJ2-5; 8 nucleotides agree with TRBD1. From germline, CDR1 is SGHVS and CDR2 FQNEAQ. V lost 5 bases, J lost 4 bases, and 6 bases stayed unmatched. The CDR3 is 14 residues long. CDR3 DNA: TGTGCCAGCAGCCAAACAGGGGGTCGAGAGACCCAGTACTTC. Encoded protein: CASSQTGGRETQYF.

This sequence joins TRBV12-3 or TRBV12-4 and TRBJ1-1; D unclear. The V end was cut by 1 base, the J end by 4 bases, with 22 bases between. The CDR3 consists of 18 residues. The CDR3 here is CASSLGRFFVQEGTEAFF. The CDR3 nucleotides are TGTGCCAGCAGTTTAGGGCGCTTTTTCGTTCAGGAGGGCACTGAAGCTTTCTTT.

This sequence joins TRBV9 and TRBJ2-7; 11 bases fit TRBD1. The CDR3 covers 15 residues. Trimming cost V 4 bases and J 2 bases; bases outside gene matches: 5. CDR1 is SGDLS and CDR2 is YYNGEE in the germline V gene. CDR3 coding DNA: TGTGCCAGCAGCCAAGGGACAGGGGGAACCTACGAGCAGTACTTC. It is translated as CASSQGTGGTYEQYF.

The chain links TRBV9 to TRBJ1-1; no reliable D call. The CDR3 runs to 15 residues. Per germline, CDR1 SGDLS and CDR2 YYNGEE. The V gene lost 0 bases and the J gene lost 0 bases, with 9 bases spanning the gap. DNA of the CDR3: TGTGCCAGCAGCGTAGATCTGGACCTGAACACTGAAGCTTTCTTT. Encoded protein: CASSVDLDLNTEAFF.

The chain carries TRBV12-3 or TRBV12-4 and TRBJ2-2; tentatively, D is TRBD2 (5 bases). This CDR3 spans 16 amino acids. V was trimmed by 2 bases and J by 5 bases, leaving 15 bases between them. For the CDR3, the DNA is TGTGCCAGCAGTTTAAGTCTCGACGGGGTAACCGGGGAGCTGTTTTTT. Translation: CASSLSLDGVTGELFF.

This clonotype was detected a few times. The chain carries TRBV11-2 and TRBJ1-6; weak D call: TRBD1 (5 bases). The germline V gene encodes CDR1 SGHAT and CDR2 FQNNGV. The CDR3 sequence is 14 residues long. V was clipped by 0 bases and J by 13 bases, with 13 bases between them. CDR3 coding DNA: TGTGCCAGCAGCTTAGATAGCGGCAGGGCCCCCCTCCACTTT. This translates into CASSLDSGRAPLHF.

The rearrangement links TRBV5-1 to TRBJ1-1, with no clear D. The CDR3 loop spans 17 amino acids. V was clipped by 2 bases and J by 0 bases, with 17 bases between them. The germline gives CDR1 SGHRS, CDR2 YFSETQ. CDR3 in amino acids: CASSFHLSVRLNTEAFF. CDR3 nucleotides: TGCGCCAGCAGCTTTCACCTGTCTGTAAGGCTGAACACTGAAGCTTTCTTT.

The rearrangement joins TRBV7-3 to TRBJ2-1, with D maybe TRBD2 (6 bases). The germline gives CDR1 SGHTA, CDR2 FQGTGA. The CDR3 is 16 residues long. V gave up 5 bases and J gave up 4 bases, with 18 bases separating them. Written as DNA, the CDR3 is TGTGCCAGCAGCCCGTCTGCTAGCGATCCGTACAATGAGCAGTTCTTC. Its protein product is CASSPSASDPYNEQFF.

CDR3 sequence: CATRLAGDSYEQYV. Here the CDR3 DNA reads TGTGCCACCAGACTAGCGGGGGACTCCTACGAGCAGTACGTC. The rearrangement links TRBV15 to TRBJ2-7; 11 positions match TRBD2. CDR1 and CDR2 (germline): LNHNV, YYDKDF (reference sequence). The CDR3 has 14 residues. Losses at the gene ends were 6 bases for V and 0 bases for J; bases not matched to a gene: 1.

The chain joins TRBV27 to TRBJ2-2, with 7 bases matching TRBD1. The CDR3 sequence is 16 residues long. Trimming took 4 bases from V and 2 from J; bases not matched to a gene: 7. CDR1 and CDR2 from the germline V gene are MNHEY and SMNVEV (reference sequence). The CDR3 protein is CASSSRQGPNTGELFF. The DNA of the CDR3 is TGTGCCAGCAGTTCACGACAGGGACCTAACACCGGGGAGCTGTTTTTT.

The chain couples TRBV5-4 to TRBJ2-1; D may match TRBD1 or TRBD2 (5 bases each). The germline V gene encodes CDR1 SGHNT and CDR2 YYREEE (reference sequence). V lost 7 bases and J lost 6, with 17 bases in between. This CDR3 has 14 residues. The CDR3 is CASFSVGVPNEQFF. The DNA for the CDR3 is TGTGCCAGCTTCTCAGTGGGGGTTCCCAATGAGCAGTTCTTC.

This clonotype appeared a few times. The chain uses TRBV5-1 and TRBJ2-3, with D possibly matching TRBD1 (5 bases). Germline loops: CDR1 SGHRS, CDR2 YFSETQ. Trimming cost V 7 bases and J 5 bases, with 20 bases left between them. CDR3 size: 15 residues. CDR3 DNA sequence: TGCGCCAGCTGCAGGGAAGGGTTAAGTGGAGATACGCAGTATTTT. It yields the protein CASCREGLSGDTQYF.

The chain uses TRBV24-1 and TRBJ2-2, with 7 nucleotides matching TRBD1. The CDR3 totals 15 residues. Germline V gives CDR1 KGHDR, CDR2 SFDVKD. The J segment lost 6 bases and the V segment lost 3 bases, leaving 6 bases of the junction unmatched. CDR3 in DNA: TGTGCCACCAGTGATCCCCGGACAGGTTCCGGGGAGCTGTTTTTT. Encoded protein: CATSDPRTGSGELFF.

The chain employs TRBV7-9 and TRBJ2-2; perhaps TRBD1 as D (7 bases). The CDR3 contains 14 residues. Trimming took 5 bases from V and 9 from J, leaving 16 bases between them. Germline V CDR1 and CDR2: SEHNR, FQNEAQ (reference sequence). DNA of the CDR3: TGTGCCAGCAGCCCCAATCCAGGGGGGCGGGAGCTGTTTTTT. It yields the protein CASSPNPGGRELFF.

The rearrangement links TRBV7-2 to TRBJ2-7; D unclear. Trimming removed 0 bases at V and 3 bases at J, with 9 bases between. CDR1 and CDR2 from the germline V gene are SGHTA and FQGNSA. The CDR3 runs 14 residues. Here the CDR3 DNA reads TGTGCCAGCAGCTTAGCTACATCCGTCTACGAGCAGTACGTC. Amino acids: CASSLATSVYEQYV.

In DNA, the CDR3 is TGTGCCAGCAGCTTAGTAGCGTGGCAACCCGTAAATCACAATGAGCAGTTCTTC. This codes for CASSLVAWQPVNHNEQFF. The V call is TRBV13, the J call TRBJ2-1; D is perhaps TRBD2 (5 bases). Germline CDR1 is PRHDT and CDR2 is FYEKMQ (reference sequence). CDR3 length: 18 residues. Trimming took off 1 base at V and 5 bases at J, with 21 bases between the two ends.

V and J are TRBV10-3 and TRBJ1-1, with D unclear. Germline V lookup: CDR1 ENHRY, CDR2 SYGVKD. The CDR3 extends over 14 amino acids. The V end lost 0 bases, the J end lost 8 bases, and 13 bases lay between the germline ends. CDR3 nucleotides: TGTGCCATCAGTGAGTCGGAGTATCCAGAAGAAGCTTTCTTT. It encodes CAISESEYPEEAFF.

The J gene is TRBJ2-2, the V gene TRBV2; the D is unclear. The CDR3 consists of 16 residues. V was cut by 3 bases and J by 3 bases, with 14 bases left in between. Germline V gene sequence: CDR1 SNHLY, CDR2 FYNNEI. CDR3 bases: TGTGCCAGCAGTGATCCCCCGATCGATCACACCGGGGAGCTGTTTTTT. It specifies CASSDPPIDHTGELFF. Drawing the rest from reference TRBV2 and TRBJ2-2, the complete variable domain is EPEVTQTPSHQVTQMGQEVILRCVPISNHLYFYWYRQILGQKVEFLVSFYNNEISEKSEIFDDQFSVERPDGSNFTLKIRSTKLEDSAMYFCASSDPPIDHTGELFFGEGSRLTVL.

The V gene is TRBV19, the J gene TRBJ1-5; 9 positions agree with TRBD1. Germline CDR1 reads LNHDA; CDR2 reads SQIVND (reference sequence). This CDR3 contains 15 residues. V lost 2 bases to trimming and J lost 5 bases; unmatched junction nucleotides: 4. The CDR3 DNA reads TGTGCCAGTAGTATATTGGGACAGGGTGATCAGCCCCAGCATTTT. Its protein is CASSILGQGDQPQHF.

The genes are TRBV27 and TRBJ1-5; TRBD1 matches at 7 bases. The CDR3 sequence is 14 residues long. From germline, CDR1 is MNHEY and CDR2 SMNVEV (reference sequence). Losses at the gene ends were 9 bases for V and 0 bases for J; bases not matched to a gene: 5. CDR3 in amino acids: CASWTGYSNQPQHF. CDR3 coding DNA: TGTGCCAGTTGGACAGGTTATAGCAATCAGCCCCAGCATTTT.